These 21 T cell receptor beta chains share one sample of origin, sequenced in a study of T cell responses to AZD1222 COVID-19 vaccine. Sequenced by immunoSEQ multiplex PCR; TCRdb stores in-frame clones only, minus some. The sample holds just under 150,000 clones, nearly 90% seen once. Sequencing used peripheral blood, obtained 28 days after the second dose of the MenACWY control vaccine. These TCRs come from an adult who received the MenACWY meningococcal vaccine as a control.

V usage is TRBV6-5 and J usage is TRBJ1-4, with unresolved D. Germline loops: CDR1 MNHEY, CDR2 SVGAGI. V lost 7 bases, J lost 0 bases, and 9 bases lay in between. The CDR3 runs to 14 residues. The CDR3 sequence: CASTEGATNEKLFF. In nucleotides, the CDR3 is TGTGCCAGCACCGAGGGTGCAACTAATGAAAAACTGTTTTTT.

The chain links TRBV7-3 to TRBJ2-1; 8 positions agree with TRBD2. Trimming cost V 5 bases and J 7 bases; bases outside gene matches: 10. The germline V gene has CDR1 SGHTA and CDR2 FQGTGA. The CDR3 has 15 residues. CDR3 sequence reads: CASSPTSGPGNEQFF. In DNA, the CDR3 is TGTGCCAGCAGCCCTACTAGCGGCCCCGGGAATGAGCAGTTCTTC.

This sequence joins TRBV15 and TRBJ2-2, with D possibly matching TRBD1 (6 bases). The CDR3 covers 15 residues. V was shortened by 2 bases and J by 5 bases, with 12 bases between the two germline ends. The germline gives CDR1 LNHNV, CDR2 YYDKDF (reference sequence). The CDR3 here is CATSRQHRVTGELFF. The CDR3 nucleotides are TGTGCCACCAGCAGACAACACAGGGTGACCGGGGAGCTGTTTTTT.

V gene TRBV5-1 combines with J gene TRBJ2-6; no clear D gene. Germline V gives CDR1 SGHRS, CDR2 YFSETQ. The CDR3 extends over 14 amino acids. The V end was cut by 4 bases, the J end by 2 bases, with 7 bases between. The CDR3 sequence is CASSLNAGANVLTF. The CDR3 nucleotides read TGCGCCAGCAGCCTCAACGCTGGGGCCAACGTCCTGACTTTC.

The V gene is TRBV5-6, the J gene TRBJ1-6; 10 bases are shared with TRBD1. V dropped 2 bases and J dropped 7; count of bases not matched to a gene: 3. The germline V gene has CDR1 SGHDT and CDR2 YYEEEE. This CDR3 is 15 amino acids long. The CDR3 spells CASSFDRGLNSPLHF. CDR3 DNA: TGTGCCAGCAGCTTCGACAGGGGGCTGAATTCACCCCTCCACTTT. The full variable domain, rest sourced from reference TRBV5-6 and TRBJ1-6, is DAGVTQSPTHLIKTRGQQVTLRCSPKSGHDTVSWYQQALGQGPQFIFQYYEEEERQRGNFPDRFSGHQFPNYSSELNVNALLLGDSALYLCASSFDRGLNSPLHFGNGTRLTVT.

The V gene is TRBV28, the J gene TRBJ2-2, with D perhaps TRBD2 (5 bases). The CDR3 has 15 amino acids. Trimming pared 6 bases from V and 1 base from J, leaving 12 bases between. The germline CDR1 and CDR2 sequences are MDHEN and SYDVKM. DNA of the CDR3: TGTGCCAGCAGCTCCTTTGGGAGGAACACCGGGGAGCTGTTTTTT. Amino acid sequence: CASSSFGRNTGELFF.

V and J are TRBV7-9 and TRBJ2-1, with 12 bases matching TRBD2. The V gene end was trimmed by 4 bases and the J gene end by 10 bases; junction bases not matched to a gene: 8. Germline CDR1 reads SEHNR; CDR2 reads FQNEAQ (reference sequence). The CDR3 sequence is 15 residues long. CDR3 DNA sequence: TGTGCCAGCAGCTCCCCTAGCGGGAGGGCCCGGGAGCAGTTCTTC. Translated, it gives CASSSPSGRAREQFF.

The rearrangement links TRBV19 to TRBJ1-6, with 9 bases matching TRBD1. The J segment lost 0 bases and the V segment lost 3 bases, leaving 12 bases of the junction unmatched. This CDR3 is built from 20 residues. Germline assignment: CDR1 LNHDA and CDR2 SQIVND (reference sequence). In DNA form, the CDR3 reads TGTGCCAGTAGTATTTGGCGGACAGGGGACTTCGGCTCCTATAATTCACCCCTCCACTTT. Protein sequence: CASSIWRTGDFGSYNSPLHF.

V and J are TRBV2 and TRBJ2-1, with no clear D. Germline CDR1 reads SNHLY; CDR2 reads FYNNEI. The CDR3 is 13 residues long. The ends were cut back, 7 bases at V and 3 bases at J, with 10 bases in the middle. The DNA for the CDR3 is TGTGCCAGCAAGGGCAGTTTCTACAATGAGCAGTTCTTC. Its translation is CASKGSFYNEQFF.

The CDR3 here is CASSPGTGKETQYF. The CDR3 DNA is TGCGCCAGCAGCCCTGGGACAGGGAAAGAGACCCAGTACTTC. V is TRBV5-1 and J is TRBJ2-5; 9 bases match TRBD1. Germline V gives CDR1 SGHRS, CDR2 YFSETQ. J lost 3 bases, V lost 4 bases, and 4 bases had no gene match. The CDR3 spans 14 residues.

V usage is TRBV19 and J usage is TRBJ1-1; TRBD1 matches at 9 bases. The CDR3 sequence is 14 residues long. V trimming: 5 bases; J trimming: 7 bases; junction bases outside the gene matches: 8. Germline V gene lookup returns CDR1 LNHDA and CDR2 SQIVND (reference sequence). The DNA of the CDR3 is TGTGCCAGTAGTCTCCGGACAGGGGATAGTGAAGCTTTCTTT. Protein: CASSLRTGDSEAFF.

This rearrangement joins TRBV28 to TRBJ1-5; D not resolved. CDR3 length: 10 amino acids. Trimming stripped 4 bases from V and 7 bases from J, with 2 bases between. Per the germline V gene, CDR1 is MDHEN and CDR2 is SYDVKM. The CDR3 here is CASSSQPQHF. The DNA for the CDR3 is TGTGCCAGCAGTTCACAGCCCCAGCATTTT.

The chain carries TRBV28 and TRBJ1-1; D remains ambiguous. Trimming pared 2 bases from V and 0 bases from J, leaving 10 bases between. The CDR3 covers 15 residues. Looked up from germline, CDR1 is MDHEN and CDR2 is SYDVKM. The chain's CDR3 is CASSLLGSLNTEAFF. CDR3 nucleotide sequence: TGTGCCAGCAGTTTACTAGGCAGCCTGAACACTGAAGCTTTCTTT. The full variable domain, with the rest looked up from reference TRBV28 and TRBJ1-1, is DVKVTQSSRYLVKRTGEKVFLECVQDMDHENMFWYRQDPGLGLRLIYFSYDVKMKEKGDIPEGYSVSREKKERFSLILESASTNQTSMYLCASSLLGSLNTEAFFGQGTRLTVV.

The chain has TRBV7-2 and TRBJ1-2; D is uncertain. The CDR3 extends over 14 amino acids. Trimming cost V 3 bases and J 4 bases, with 12 bases left between them. Germline CDR1 SGHTA, CDR2 FQGNSA. CDR3 in DNA: TGTGCCAGCAGCTTCCAAAGGGAATTCTATGGCTACACCTTC. It encodes CASSFQREFYGYTF.

V usage is TRBV13 and J usage is TRBJ1-6; unclear D gene. Germline V gives CDR1 PRHDT, CDR2 FYEKMQ (reference sequence). This CDR3 is built from 16 residues. With 6 bases removed from V and 0 bases from J, the gap between germline ends came to 12 bases. CDR3 amino acids: CASRPATYSYNSPLHF. The DNA of the CDR3 is TGTGCCAGCAGGCCTGCGACATACTCCTATAATTCACCCCTCCACTTT. Looking up the rest from reference TRBV13 and TRBJ1-6 gives the full variable domain: AAGVIQSPRHLIKEKRETATLKCYPIPRHDTVYWYQQGPGQDPQFLISFYEKMQSDKGSIPDRFSAQQFSDYHSELNMSSLELGDSALYFCASRPATYSYNSPLHFGNGTRLTVT.

For the CDR3, the DNA is TGTGCCAGCTCTACTACCTCTTGGACAGGGGACACCGGGGAGCTGTTTTTT. This translates into CASSTTSWTGDTGELFF. The chain uses TRBV2 and TRBJ2-2, with TRBD1 matching over 9 bases. Germline loops: CDR1 SNHLY, CDR2 FYNNEI. V trimming: 8 bases; J trimming: 3 bases; junction bases outside the gene matches: 13. This CDR3 has 17 amino acids.

The chain employs TRBV11-3 and TRBJ2-7; TRBD2 aligns across 7 bases. The CDR3 loop spans 12 amino acids. Germline lookup yields CDR1 SGHNT and CDR2 YENEEA. Trimming took 5 bases from V and 6 from J; bases not matched to a gene: 4. The CDR3 DNA reads as TGTGCCAGCAGCCGATGGGGGGGCGAGCAGTACTTC. Its translation is CASSRWGGEQYF.

The gene calls are TRBV2 and TRBJ2-3, with 9 bases fitting TRBD2. Germline V gene lookup returns CDR1 SNHLY and CDR2 FYNNEI. V shed 6 bases and J 0 bases; nucleotides not matched to a gene: 7. This CDR3 has 16 residues. The CDR3 spells CASSQRGDSSTDTQYF. In DNA, the CDR3 is TGTGCCAGCAGCCAGCGGGGGGACTCAAGCACAGATACGCAGTATTTT.

The chain joins TRBV21-1 to TRBJ2-7; no check of the table's D call, TRBD1, against the DNA was made. TRBV21-1 is reported as a pseudogene. The CDR3 contains 13 residues. The CDR3 spells CASSQGAPYEQYF. CDR3 coding DNA: TGTGCCAGCTCCCAAGGGGCTCCCTACGAGCAGTACTTC.

V is TRBV7-9 and J is TRBJ2-5; D not certain. CDR1 is SEHNR, CDR2 FQNEAQ, per germline (reference sequence). V was cut by 5 bases and J by 4 bases, with 14 bases left in between. This CDR3 has 14 amino acids. DNA for the CDR3: TGTGCCAGCAGCCCCCCCCAAGGGCGAGAGACCCAGTACTTC. Residues: CASSPPQGRETQYF.

The rearrangement uses TRBV2 and TRBJ2-6, with TRBD1 matching over 8 bases. The V gene's germline CDR1 is SNHLY and CDR2 FYNNEI. The CDR3 extends over 16 amino acids. J lost 0 bases, V lost 7 bases, and 5 bases had no gene match. The CDR3 bases are TGTGCCAGCATCCGGGACAGGATCTCTGGGGCCAACGTCCTGACTTTC. Translating gives CASIRDRISGANVLTF. The entire variable domain, with the rest obtained from reference TRBV2 and TRBJ2-6, is as follows: EPEVTQTPSHQVTQMGQEVILRCVPISNHLYFYWYRQILGQKVEFLVSFYNNEISEKSEIFDDQFSVERPDGSNFTLKIRSTKLEDSAMYFCASIRDRISGANVLTFGAGSRLTVL.